The 7 T cell receptor beta chains below all came from one sample that was sequenced in a study of T-cell reconstitution after alpha-beta-depleted transplantation in children. The TCRbeta library was prepared with unique molecular identifiers. Via MiXCR, TCRdb re-called the PCR reads, giving one row per CDR3 protein. The sample yields approximately 230,000 distinct CDR3 sequences, under 30% seen once. This specimen was PBMCs, mostly from graft donor cells, taken 360 days after TCRalphabeta/CD19-depleted stem cell transplant. These receptors were obtained from a female patient aged 2-15 years who had a stem cell transplant for congenital amegakaryocytic thrombocytopenia, so the T cells may come from the graft donor.

This clonotype showed up just a few times. V usage is TRBV12-3 or TRBV12-4 and J usage is TRBJ1-5, with D maybe TRBD1 (5 bases). CDR3 length: 16 residues. Trimming pared 5 bases from V and 2 bases from J, leaving 16 bases between. Here the CDR3 DNA reads TGTGCCAGCAGTAAGCTCGGGGGTTGGGGCAATCAGCCCCAGCATTTT. As protein: CASSKLGGWGNQPQHF.

In this sample, this clonotype turned up a few times. The chain employs TRBV5-1 and TRBJ1-1; D remains ambiguous. In germline, CDR1 is SGHRS, CDR2 YFSETQ. This CDR3 contains 14 residues. Trimming stripped 1 base from V and 3 bases from J, with 10 bases between. CDR3 sequence (DNA): TGCGCCAGCAGCTTGTTCGTCACAGACACTGAAGCTTTCTTT. This encodes CASSLFVTDTEAFF.

This clonotype was detected a few times. The chain carries TRBV11-2 and TRBJ2-2, with 8 bases identical to TRBD2. J was trimmed by 0 bases and V by 1 base; bases with no gene match: 7. The germline CDR1 and CDR2 sequences are SGHAT and FQNNGV. The CDR3 runs 18 residues. The CDR3 bases are TGTGCCAGCAGCTTAGTGTCGGGGGGGTGGGCGAACACCGGGGAGCTGTTTTTT. Protein sequence: CASSLVSGGWANTGELFF.

This clonotype was seen a few times. This chain uses TRBV2 with TRBJ2-1; 8 bases are a match to TRBD2. The junction had 7 bases not matched to a gene; V was cut back by 7 bases and J by 5 bases. This CDR3 is built from 14 residues. Germline-derived CDR1 and CDR2 are SNHLY and FYNNEI. The CDR3 reads CASKERGPDNEQFF. DNA of the CDR3: TGTGCCAGCAAGGAGCGGGGGCCGGACAATGAGCAGTTCTTC.

This sequence joins TRBV20-1 and TRBJ2-2; 10 nucleotides agree with TRBD2. CDR3 length equals 13 residues. After removal of 5 bases from V and 7 bases from J, the junction contained 4 bases not matched to a gene. Germline V gene lookup returns CDR1 DFQATT and CDR2 SNEGSKA (reference sequence). Here the CDR3 DNA reads TGCAGTGCTCGGGGACTAGCGTACGGGGAGCTGTTTTTT. Residues: CSARGLAYGELFF.

This chain uses TRBV18 with TRBJ2-7; tentative D call: TRBD1 (5 bases). Per germline, CDR1 KGHSH and CDR2 LQKENI. V lost 2 bases and J 9 bases, leaving 14 bases between the germline ends. The CDR3 sequence is 13 residues long. The CDR3 nucleotides are TGTGCCAGCTCACCAGATGTCCAGGGTCGGCAGTACTTC. It translates to CASSPDVQGRQYF.

The chain joins TRBV5-6 to TRBJ2-4; D uncertain. Trimming shortened V by 4 bases and J by 5 bases, and 10 bases separated the two germline ends. CDR3 length equals 13 residues. Looked up from germline, CDR1 is SGHDT and CDR2 is YYEEEE. The CDR3 DNA is TGTGCCAGCAGCGTATTTAACGAAAACATTCAGTACTTC. As protein: CASSVFNENIQYF.